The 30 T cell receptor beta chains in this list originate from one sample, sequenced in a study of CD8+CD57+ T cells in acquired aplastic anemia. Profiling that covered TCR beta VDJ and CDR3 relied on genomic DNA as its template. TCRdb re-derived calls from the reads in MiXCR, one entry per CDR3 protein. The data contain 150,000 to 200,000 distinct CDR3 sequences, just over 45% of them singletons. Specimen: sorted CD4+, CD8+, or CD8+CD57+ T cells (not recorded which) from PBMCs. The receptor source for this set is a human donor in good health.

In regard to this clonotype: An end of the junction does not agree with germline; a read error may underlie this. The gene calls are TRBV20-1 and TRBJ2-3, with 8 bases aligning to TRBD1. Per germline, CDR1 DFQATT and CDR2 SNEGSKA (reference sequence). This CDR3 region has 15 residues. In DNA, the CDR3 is TGCAGTGCTAGAGCTTATACAGGGGGTCACAGATACGCAGTATTT. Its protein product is CSARAYTGGHRYAVF.

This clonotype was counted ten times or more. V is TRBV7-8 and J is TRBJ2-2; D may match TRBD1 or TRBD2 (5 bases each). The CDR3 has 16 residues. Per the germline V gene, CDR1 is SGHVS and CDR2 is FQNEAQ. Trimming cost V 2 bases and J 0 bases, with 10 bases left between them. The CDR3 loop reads CASSLLRGANTGELFF. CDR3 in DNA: TGTGCCAGCAGCTTATTGAGGGGAGCGAACACCGGGGAGCTGTTTTTT.

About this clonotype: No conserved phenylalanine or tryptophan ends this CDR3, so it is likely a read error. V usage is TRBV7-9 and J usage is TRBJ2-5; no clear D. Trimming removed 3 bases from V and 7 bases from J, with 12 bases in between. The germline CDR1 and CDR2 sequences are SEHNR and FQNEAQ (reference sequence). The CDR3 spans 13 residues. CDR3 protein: CASSLASARTQYY. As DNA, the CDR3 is TGTGCCAGCAGCTTGGCCTCGGCCAGGACCCAGTACTAC.

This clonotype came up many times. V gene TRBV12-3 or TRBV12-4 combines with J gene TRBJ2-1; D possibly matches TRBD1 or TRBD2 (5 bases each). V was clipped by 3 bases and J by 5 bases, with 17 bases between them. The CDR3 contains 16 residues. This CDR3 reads CASSFTGGRADNEQFF. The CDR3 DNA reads TGTGCCAGCAGTTTCACAGGCGGGCGAGCGGACAATGAGCAGTTCTTC.

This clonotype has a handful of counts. The CDR3 DNA reads TGCGCCAGCAGTGATGGCGGGAGGCCATCCTACGAGCAGTACTTC. It yields the protein CASSDGGRPSYEQYF. The V call is TRBV10-2, the J call TRBJ2-7; 8 bases are shared with TRBD2. This CDR3 contains 15 residues. Losses at the gene ends were 3 bases for V and 1 base for J; bases not matched to a gene: 5. Per the germline V gene, CDR1 is WSHSY and CDR2 is SAAADI.

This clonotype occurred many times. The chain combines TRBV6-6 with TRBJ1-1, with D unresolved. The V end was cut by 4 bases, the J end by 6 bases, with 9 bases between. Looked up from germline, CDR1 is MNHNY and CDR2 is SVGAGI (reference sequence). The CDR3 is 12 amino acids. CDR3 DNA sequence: TGTGCCAGCAGTTTACGGGTGCCTGAAGCTTTCTTT. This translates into CASSLRVPEAFF.

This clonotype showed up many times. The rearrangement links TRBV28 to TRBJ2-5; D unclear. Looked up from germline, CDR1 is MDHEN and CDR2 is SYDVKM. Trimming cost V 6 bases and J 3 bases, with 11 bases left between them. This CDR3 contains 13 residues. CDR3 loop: CASSTLGKETQYF. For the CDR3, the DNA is TGTGCCAGCAGCACCCTAGGGAAAGAGACCCAGTACTTC.

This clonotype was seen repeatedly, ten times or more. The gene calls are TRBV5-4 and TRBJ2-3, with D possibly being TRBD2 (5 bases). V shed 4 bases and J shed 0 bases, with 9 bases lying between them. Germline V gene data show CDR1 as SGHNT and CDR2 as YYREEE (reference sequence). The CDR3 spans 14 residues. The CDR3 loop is CASSRAVSTDTQYF. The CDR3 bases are TGTGCCAGCAGCCGAGCGGTGAGCACAGATACGCAGTATTTT.

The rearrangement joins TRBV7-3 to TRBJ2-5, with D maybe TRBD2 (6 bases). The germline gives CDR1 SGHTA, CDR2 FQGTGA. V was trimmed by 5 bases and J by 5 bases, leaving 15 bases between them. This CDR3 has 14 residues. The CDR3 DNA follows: TGTGCCAGCAGCGTCGGACCTCGGGGGGAGACCCAGTACTTC. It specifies CASSVGPRGETQYF.

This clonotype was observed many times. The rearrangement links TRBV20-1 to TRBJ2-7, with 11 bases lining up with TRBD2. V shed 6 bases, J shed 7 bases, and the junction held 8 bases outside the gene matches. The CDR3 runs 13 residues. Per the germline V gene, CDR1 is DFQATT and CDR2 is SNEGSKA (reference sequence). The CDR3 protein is CSASSGRAWEQYF. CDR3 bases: TGCAGTGCAAGTAGCGGGAGGGCCTGGGAGCAGTACTTC.

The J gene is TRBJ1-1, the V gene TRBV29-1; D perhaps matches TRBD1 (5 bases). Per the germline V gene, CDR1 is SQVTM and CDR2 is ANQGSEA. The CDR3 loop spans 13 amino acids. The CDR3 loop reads CRTGGGGNTEAFF. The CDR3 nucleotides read TGCAGGACGGGCGGGGGTGGCAACACTGAAGCTTTCTTT.

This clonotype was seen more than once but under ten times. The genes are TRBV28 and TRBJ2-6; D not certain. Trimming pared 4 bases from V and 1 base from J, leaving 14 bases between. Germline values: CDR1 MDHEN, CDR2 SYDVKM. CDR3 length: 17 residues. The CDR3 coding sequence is TGTGCCAGCAGTTCACTGAACAGACGTTCTGGGGCCAACGTCCTGACTTTC. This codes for CASSSLNRRSGANVLTF.

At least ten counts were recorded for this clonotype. Written as DNA, the CDR3 is TGTGCCAGTACCCGGGCTAGAGGGGATGGCTACACCTTC. It specifies CASTRARGDGYTF. This sequence joins TRBV19 and TRBJ1-2; TRBD1 might be the D (5 bases). The germline V and J ends were trimmed by 7 bases and 6 bases, with 15 bases remaining between them. Germline lookup yields CDR1 LNHDA and CDR2 SQIVND (reference sequence). CDR3 length: 13 amino acids.

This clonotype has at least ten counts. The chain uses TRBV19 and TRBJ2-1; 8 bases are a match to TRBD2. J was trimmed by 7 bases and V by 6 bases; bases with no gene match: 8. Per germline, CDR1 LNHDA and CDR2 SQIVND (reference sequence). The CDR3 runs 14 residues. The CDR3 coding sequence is TGTGCCAGTAGGGAGCGGGAGAGTCGGAATGAGCAGTTCTTC. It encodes CASRERESRNEQFF.

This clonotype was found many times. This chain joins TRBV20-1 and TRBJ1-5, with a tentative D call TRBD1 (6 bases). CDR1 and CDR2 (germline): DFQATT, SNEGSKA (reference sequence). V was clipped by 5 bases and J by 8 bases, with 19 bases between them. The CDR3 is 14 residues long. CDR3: CSASDRDKFEPQHF. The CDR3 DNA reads TGCAGTGCTTCCGACCGGGACAAATTCGAGCCCCAGCATTTT.

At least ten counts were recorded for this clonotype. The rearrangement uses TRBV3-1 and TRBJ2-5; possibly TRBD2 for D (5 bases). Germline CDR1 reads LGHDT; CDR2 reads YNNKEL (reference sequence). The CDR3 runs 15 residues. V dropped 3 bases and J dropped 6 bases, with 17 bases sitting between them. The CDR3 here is CASSQGVIEGKTQYF. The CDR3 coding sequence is TGTGCCAGCAGCCAGGGCGTCATAGAGGGAAAGACCCAGTACTTC.

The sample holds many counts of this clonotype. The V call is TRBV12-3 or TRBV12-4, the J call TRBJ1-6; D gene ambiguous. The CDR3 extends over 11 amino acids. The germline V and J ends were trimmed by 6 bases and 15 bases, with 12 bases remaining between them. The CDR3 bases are TGTGCCAGCAGCAATATGCTCATCCTCCACTTT. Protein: CASSNMLILHF.

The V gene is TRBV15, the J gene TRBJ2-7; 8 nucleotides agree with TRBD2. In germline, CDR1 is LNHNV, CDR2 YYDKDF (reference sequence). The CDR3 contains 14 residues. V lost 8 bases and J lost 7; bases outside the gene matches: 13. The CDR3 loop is CATSISGRAREQYF. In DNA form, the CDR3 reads TGTGCCACCTCTATTTCCGGGAGGGCCAGGGAGCAGTACTTC.

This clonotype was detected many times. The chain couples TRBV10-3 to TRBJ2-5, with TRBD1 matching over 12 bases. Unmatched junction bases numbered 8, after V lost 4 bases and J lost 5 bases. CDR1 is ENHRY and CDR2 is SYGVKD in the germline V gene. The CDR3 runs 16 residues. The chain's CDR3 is CAISVGGTGGVETQYF. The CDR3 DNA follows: TGTGCCATCAGTGTTGGCGGGACAGGGGGCGTCGAGACCCAGTACTTC.

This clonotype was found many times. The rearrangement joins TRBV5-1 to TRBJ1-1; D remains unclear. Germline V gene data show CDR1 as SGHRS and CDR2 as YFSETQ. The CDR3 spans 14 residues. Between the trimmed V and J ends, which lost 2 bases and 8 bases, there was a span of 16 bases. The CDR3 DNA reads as TGCGCCAGCAGCTTAGAAACCGGTAACAGCGAAGCTTTCTTT. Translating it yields CASSLETGNSEAFF.

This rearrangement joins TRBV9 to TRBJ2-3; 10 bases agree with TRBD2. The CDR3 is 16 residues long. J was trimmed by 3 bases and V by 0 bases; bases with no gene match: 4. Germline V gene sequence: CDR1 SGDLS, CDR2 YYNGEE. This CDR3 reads CASSVDPLAGTDTQYF. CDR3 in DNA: TGTGCCAGCAGCGTAGATCCACTAGCGGGGACAGATACGCAGTATTTT.

In DNA, the CDR3 is TGTGCCAGCAGCCAAGCGAGGCAGATTTATGGCTACACCTTC. Protein product: CASSQARQIYGYTF. The V call is TRBV3-1, the J call TRBJ1-2, with D hard to call. Germline values: CDR1 LGHDT, CDR2 YNNKEL (reference sequence). V lost 1 base to trimming and J lost 5 bases, with 11 bases between them. The CDR3 loop spans 14 amino acids.

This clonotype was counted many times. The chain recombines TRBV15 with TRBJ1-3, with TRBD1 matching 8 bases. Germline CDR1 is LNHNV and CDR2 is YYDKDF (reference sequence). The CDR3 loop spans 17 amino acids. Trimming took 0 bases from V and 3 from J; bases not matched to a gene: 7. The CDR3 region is CATSRDSVDRVGNTIYF. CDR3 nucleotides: TGTGCCACCAGCAGAGATTCGGTGGACAGGGTTGGAAACACCATATATTTT.

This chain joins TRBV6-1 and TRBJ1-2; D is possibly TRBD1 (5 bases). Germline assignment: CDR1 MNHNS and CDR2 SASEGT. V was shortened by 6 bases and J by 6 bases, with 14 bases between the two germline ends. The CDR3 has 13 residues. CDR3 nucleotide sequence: TGTGCCAGCAGCCCGGGACCCTTCAATGGCTACACCTTC. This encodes CASSPGPFNGYTF.

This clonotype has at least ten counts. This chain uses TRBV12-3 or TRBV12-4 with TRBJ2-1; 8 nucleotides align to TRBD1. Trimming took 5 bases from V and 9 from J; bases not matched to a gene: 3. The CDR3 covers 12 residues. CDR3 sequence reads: CASSPTGVEQFF. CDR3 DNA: TGTGCCAGCAGTCCGACAGGGGTTGAGCAGTTCTTC.

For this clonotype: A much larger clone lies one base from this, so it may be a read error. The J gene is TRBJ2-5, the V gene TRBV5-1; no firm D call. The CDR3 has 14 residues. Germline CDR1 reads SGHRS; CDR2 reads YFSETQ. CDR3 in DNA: TGCGCCAGCAGCTTGGTCTGGCTCCAACAGACCCAGTACTTC. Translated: CASSLVWLQQTQYF.

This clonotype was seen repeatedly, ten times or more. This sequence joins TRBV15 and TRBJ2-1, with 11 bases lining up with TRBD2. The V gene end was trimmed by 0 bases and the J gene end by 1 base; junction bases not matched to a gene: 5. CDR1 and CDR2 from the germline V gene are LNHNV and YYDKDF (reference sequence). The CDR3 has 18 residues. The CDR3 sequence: CATSRDMGTSGSYNEQFF. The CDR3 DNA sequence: TGTGCCACCAGCAGAGATATGGGGACTAGCGGATCCTACAATGAGCAGTTCTTC.

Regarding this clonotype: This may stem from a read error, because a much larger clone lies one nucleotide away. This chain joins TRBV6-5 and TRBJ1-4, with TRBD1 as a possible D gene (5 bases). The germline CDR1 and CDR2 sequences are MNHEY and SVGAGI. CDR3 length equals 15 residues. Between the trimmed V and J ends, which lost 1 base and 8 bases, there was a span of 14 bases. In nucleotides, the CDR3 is TGTGCCAGCAGTTACTTCGGGGCAGGGAACGAAAAACTGTTTTTT. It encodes CASSYFGAGNEKLFF.

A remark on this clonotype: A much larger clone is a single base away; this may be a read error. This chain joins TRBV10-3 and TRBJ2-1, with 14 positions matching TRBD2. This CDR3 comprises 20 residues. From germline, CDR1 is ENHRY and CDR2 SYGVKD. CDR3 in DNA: TGTGCCATCAGTGGGGGAGACGGACTAGCGGGAGGTGGATTCGACAATGAGCAGGTCTTC. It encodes CAISGGDGLAGGGFDNEQVF.

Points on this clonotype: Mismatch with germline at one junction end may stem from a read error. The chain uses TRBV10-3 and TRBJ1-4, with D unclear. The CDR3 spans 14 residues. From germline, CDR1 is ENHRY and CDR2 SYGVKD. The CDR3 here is CASSLIGWDEKLFF. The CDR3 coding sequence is TGTGCCAGCAGTTTAATAGGGTGGGATGAAAAACTGTTTTTT.